This record covers a single TCR beta chain. Its antigen is not identified. No fewer than 7 million PBMCs went into each sample. The source of the sample is a study of blood T cells in healthy people across ages. Through a sample-barcoded 5' primer and a J-beta primer mix, a second PCR was run for roughly 7 to 12 cycles. A 12-random-nucleotide template-switch adaptor tagged each cDNA molecule. TCRdb reprocessed the 5' RACE reads with MiXCR, giving one entry per CDR3 protein. The sample yields over a million distinct CDR3 sequences, about 42% seen once. Study-level results: Using unsorted PBMCs precluded a conclusive naive versus antigen-experienced comparison. Diversity figures based on one million T cells were deemed too low.

This TCR was sampled from a woman younger than 30 in good health. Sequencing used blood.

CDR3 region: CASEVRNTGELFF. In DNA, the CDR3 is TGTGCCAGCGAAGTACGGAACACCGGGGAGCTGTTTTTT. This chain connects TRBV7-2 to TRBJ2-2; D is uncertain. Looked up from germline, CDR1 is SGHTA and CDR2 is FQGNSA. Trimming took off 8 bases at V and 1 base at J, with 8 bases between the two ends. The CDR3 is 13 residues long. Together with reference TRBV7-2 and TRBJ2-2, the CDR3 gives the full variable domain: GAGVSQSPSNKVTEKGKDVELRCDPISGHTALYWYRQSLGQGLEFLIYFQGNSAPDKSGLPSDRFSAERTGGSVSTLTIQRTQQEDSAVYLCASEVRNTGELFFGEGSRLTVL.